A single sample is the source of the 21 T cell receptor beta chains below, sequenced in a study of CD8 T cells in ankylosing spondylitis. TCRdb fed the 5' RACE reads into MiXCR, producing one record per CDR3 protein. The sample comprises roughly 35,000 distinct CDR3 sequences, more than 15% of which are singletons, and about 45% rests with the top ten. Sequenced input: blood. These receptors came from a male donor with ankylosing spondylitis or in good health (not recorded which).

This chain links TRBV20-1 with TRBJ2-1; no firm D call. Germline-derived CDR1 and CDR2 are DFQATT and SNEGSKA (reference sequence). V dropped 4 bases and J dropped 9 bases, with 19 bases sitting between them. The length of the CDR3 is 14 residues. The CDR3 DNA reads as TGCAGTGCTAACTCACGGTCCGGATGGGTTGAGCAGTTCTTC. Its translation: CSANSRSGWVEQFF.

This clonotype was seen a few times. J is TRBJ2-2 and V is TRBV19; 7 positions agree with TRBD2. V was clipped by 10 bases and J by 0 bases; unmatched bases: 8. From germline, CDR1 is LNHDA and CDR2 SQIVND (reference sequence). The CDR3 loop spans 15 amino acids. The CDR3 protein is CATTSAKANTGELFF. As DNA, the CDR3 is TGTGCCACCACTAGCGCTAAGGCGAACACCGGGGAGCTGTTTTTT.

This clonotype has more than one count but fewer than ten. The V call is TRBV9, the J call TRBJ2-3, with TRBD2 matching over 10 bases. The junction had 11 bases not matched to a gene; V was cut back by 3 bases and J by 4 bases. Germline V gene sequence: CDR1 SGDLS, CDR2 YYNGEE. This CDR3 is 17 amino acids long. CDR3 protein: CASSAGNLAGVADTQYF. The CDR3 region has the DNA TGTGCCAGCAGCGCCGGAAACCTAGCGGGAGTCGCAGATACGCAGTATTTT.

This clonotype has only a few counts. J is TRBJ2-7 and V is TRBV11-2, with a possible D match to TRBD1 (6 bases). The length of the CDR3 is 11 residues. Germline V CDR1 and CDR2: SGHAT, FQNNGV. V lost 4 bases and J 7 bases, leaving 8 bases between the germline ends. The CDR3 nucleotides read TGTGCCAGCAGCTCCACAGGGGAGCAGTACTTC. Its translation: CASSSTGEQYF. Full variable domain (outside the CDR3, taken from reference TRBV11-2 and TRBJ2-7): EAGVAQSPRYKIIEKRQSVAFWCNPISGHATLYWYQQILGQGPKLLIQFQNNGVVDDSQLPKDRFSAERLKGVDSTLKIQPAKLEDSAVYLCASSSTGEQYFGPGTRLTVT.

On this clonotype itself: An end of the junction does not agree with germline; a read error may underlie this. The gene calls are TRBV20-1 and TRBJ2-1, with 7 bases fitting TRBD2. CDR1 is DFQATT and CDR2 is SNEGSKA in the germline V gene (reference sequence). This CDR3 has 13 residues. This chain's CDR3 is CSAPLQPSGKGIF. DNA of the CDR3: TGCAGTGCTCCCCTTCAGCCCAGCGGGAAAGGTATCTTC.

This clonotype was seen more than once but under ten times. The chain combines TRBV24-1 with TRBJ2-3; D is unresolved. CDR3 length: 14 amino acids. CDR1 is KGHDR and CDR2 is SFDVKD in the germline V gene. V was cut by 2 bases and J by 0 bases, with 5 bases left in between. Here the CDR3 DNA reads TGTGCCACCAGTGATTGGCTTAGCACAGATACGCAGTATTTT. This codes for CATSDWLSTDTQYF.

This clonotype came up a few times. The rearrangement joins TRBV5-4 to TRBJ2-7; 10 bases match TRBD2. There are 15 residues in the CDR3. The germline gives CDR1 SGHNT, CDR2 YYREEE (reference sequence). Trimming cost V 3 bases and J 4 bases; bases outside gene matches: 7. CDR3 sequence (DNA): TGTGCCAGCAGCTCGAGCGGGAGGGCCGAGTACGAGCAGTACTTC. It is translated as CASSSSGRAEYEQYF.

The chain carries TRBV5-1 and TRBJ2-1, with 7 positions matching TRBD2. The junction had 4 bases not matched to a gene; V was cut back by 1 base and J by 6 bases. CDR3 length: 14 amino acids. From germline, CDR1 is SGHRS and CDR2 YFSETQ. The CDR3 DNA reads TGCGCCAGCAGCTTGCCTAGCGGCTTCAATGAGCAGTTCTTC. Protein product: CASSLPSGFNEQFF. The full variable domain, with the rest looked up from reference TRBV5-1 and TRBJ2-1, is KAGVTQTPRYLIKTRGQQVTLSCSPISGHRSVSWYQQTPGQGLQFLFEYFSETQRNKGNFPGRFSGRQFSNSRSEMNVSTLELGDSALYLCASSLPSGFNEQFFGPGTRLTVL.

This clonotype showed up just a few times. The chain carries TRBV28 and TRBJ1-4, with D perhaps TRBD1 (6 bases). The germline gives CDR1 MDHEN, CDR2 SYDVKM. The CDR3 covers 14 residues. The V gene lost 7 bases and the J gene lost 7 bases, with 16 bases spanning the gap. The CDR3 sequence is CASNRGGFREKLFF. The CDR3 DNA sequence: TGTGCCAGCAACCGAGGGGGGTTTCGTGAAAAACTGTTTTTT.

A few counts support this clonotype. V gene TRBV5-1 combines with J gene TRBJ1-1, with 9 nucleotides matching TRBD1. V gave up 6 bases and J gave up 3 bases; unmatched junction bases: 6. Per germline, CDR1 SGHRS and CDR2 YFSETQ. The CDR3 spans 14 residues. The DNA for the CDR3 is TGCGCCAGCACCCGGGACAGGGTGGACACTGAAGCTTTCTTT. Translated: CASTRDRVDTEAFF.

This clonotype came up many times. The chain couples TRBV7-2 to TRBJ1-5, with D uncertain. The CDR3 sequence is 13 residues long. V lost 0 bases to trimming and J lost 7 bases, with 7 bases between them. Germline CDR1 is SGHTA and CDR2 is FQGNSA. CDR3: CASSLAVGQPQHF. The DNA for the CDR3 is TGTGCCAGCAGCTTAGCGGTCGGGCAGCCCCAGCATTTT.

The chain employs TRBV20-1 and TRBJ2-3; 9 bases line up with TRBD2. This CDR3 region has 14 residues. Germline CDR1 and CDR2: DFQATT and SNEGSKA (reference sequence). Losses at the gene ends were 7 bases for V and 1 base for J; bases not matched to a gene: 6. The CDR3 loop is CSVIASGGTDTQYF. The DNA for the CDR3 is TGCAGTGTGATCGCTAGCGGGGGCACAGATACGCAGTATTTT.

The V and J genes are TRBV5-1 and TRBJ1-4, with D possibly being TRBD1 (5 bases). The CDR3 has 15 residues. V was shortened by 4 bases and J by 8 bases, with 18 bases between the two germline ends. Germline values: CDR1 SGHRS, CDR2 YFSETQ. This CDR3 is CASSLNDGWGEKLFF. CDR3 in DNA: TGCGCCAGCAGCCTGAACGACGGGTGGGGGGAAAAACTGTTTTTT.

The table lists this clonotype with many counts. The V gene is TRBV5-1, the J gene TRBJ2-3, with D perhaps matching TRBD1 (7 bases). CDR1 is SGHRS, CDR2 YFSETQ, per germline. Trimming left V 0 bases short and J 4 bases short, with 21 bases between. The CDR3 runs 18 residues. CDR3 DNA sequence: TGCGCCAGCAGCTTGGTCGGAGGACAGGCGGGGTGGGCAGATACGCAGTATTTT. Protein sequence: CASSLVGGQAGWADTQYF.

This chain connects TRBV9 to TRBJ2-5; the match to TRBD1 covers 8 bases. V lost 5 bases and J lost 2; bases outside the gene matches: 5. Germline CDR1 and CDR2: SGDLS and YYNGEE. CDR3 length: 14 residues. The CDR3: CASRETGGQETQYF. The CDR3 nucleotides are TGTGCCAGCAGAGAAACAGGGGGGCAAGAGACCCAGTACTTC.

The chain links TRBV5-1 to TRBJ2-1, with D perhaps TRBD1 (5 bases). The CDR3 is made up of 15 amino acids. Germline CDR1 SGHRS, CDR2 YFSETQ. Deletions cut 0 bases from V and 9 bases from J, with 16 bases between. The CDR3, as DNA: TGCGCCAGCAGCTTGGGTGCAGGGAAATTAATTGAGCAGTTCTTC. It translates to CASSLGAGKLIEQFF.

This chain links TRBV12-3 or TRBV12-4 with TRBJ2-2; 7 positions match TRBD1. V shed 5 bases and J 3 bases; nucleotides not matched to a gene: 9. CDR3 length equals 16 residues. CDR3 loop: CASSPWDRFHTGELFF. The CDR3 nucleotides read TGTGCCAGCAGTCCCTGGGACAGATTTCACACCGGGGAGCTGTTTTTT.

This clonotype occurred a few times. V is TRBV12-3 or TRBV12-4 and J is TRBJ2-3; maybe TRBD2 (7 bases). This CDR3 spans 19 amino acids. V gave up 1 base and J gave up 0 bases, with 20 bases separating them. CDR3 DNA sequence: TGTGCCAGCAGTTTAGTTGGTGGGGGGGGCCCCGGAAGCACAGATACGCAGTATTTT. Translated: CASSLVGGGGPGSTDTQYF.

This clonotype was detected many times. The chain links TRBV20-1 to TRBJ1-3, with D unresolved. The CDR3 length is 12 residues. Trimming removed 5 bases at V and 0 bases at J, with 5 bases between. Germline V CDR1 and CDR2: DFQATT, SNEGSKA (reference sequence). CDR3 loop: CSASDSGNTIYF. CDR3 nucleotide sequence: TGCAGTGCTTCGGACTCTGGAAACACCATATATTTT.

V is TRBV7-2 and J is TRBJ1-1; 9 bases fit TRBD1. The CDR3 has 16 residues. Germline CDR1 SGHTA, CDR2 FQGNSA. Trimming took 1 base from V and 4 from J; bases not matched to a gene: 7. CDR3 amino acids: CASSLDLTTGGTEAFF. The CDR3, as DNA: TGTGCCAGCAGCTTAGATTTAACGACAGGGGGCACTGAAGCTTTCTTT.

This sequence joins TRBV5-1 and TRBJ2-5; D gene ambiguous. Per the germline V gene, CDR1 is SGHRS and CDR2 is YFSETQ. The CDR3 loop spans 14 amino acids. The ends were cut back, 4 bases at V and 3 bases at J, with 13 bases in the middle. CDR3 protein: CASSQRLLKETQYF. The CDR3 region has the DNA TGCGCCAGCAGCCAGAGGTTACTGAAAGAGACCCAGTACTTC. Looking up the rest from reference TRBV5-1 and TRBJ2-5 gives the full variable domain: KAGVTQTPRYLIKTRGQQVTLSCSPISGHRSVSWYQQTPGQGLQFLFEYFSETQRNKGNFPGRFSGRQFSNSRSEMNVSTLELGDSALYLCASSQRLLKETQYFGPGTRLLVL.